The 15 T cell receptor beta chains below were found in one sample sequenced in a study of T and B cells in COVID-19 patients. TRB rearrangements were amplified by multiplex PCR with BIOMED2 TRB-A/B primers. Each CDR3 protein gets one entry after TCRdb re-called the multiplex PCR reads with MiXCR. The table lists about 8,400 distinct CDR3 sequences, roughly 23% of them singletons. Blood genomic DNA input for TRB amplification was roughly 250-550 ng. The specimen was blood. These receptors were obtained from a human donor who had recovered from COVID-19.

The chain is built from TRBV10-3 and TRBJ1-5, with D unclear. The CDR3 totals 12 residues. Germline-derived CDR1 and CDR2 are ENHRY and SYGVKD. V shed 5 bases and J shed 3 bases, with 5 bases lying between them. The CDR3 is CAISRSNQPQHF. CDR3 DNA: TGTGCCATCAGTCGGTCCAATCAGCCCCAGCATTTT.

This clonotype is termed medium-sized. This rearrangement joins TRBV27 to TRBJ2-1; D ambiguous. The V end lost 1 base, the J end lost 7 bases, and 5 bases lay between the germline ends. The CDR3 contains 12 residues. The germline CDR1 and CDR2 sequences are MNHEY and SMNVEV (reference sequence). The CDR3 DNA reads as TGTGCCAGCAGTTTATATGGAAATGAGCAGTTCTTC. It specifies CASSLYGNEQFF.

The V and J genes are TRBV20-1 and TRBJ2-1; D unresolved. The ends were cut back, 5 bases at V and 0 bases at J, with 11 bases in the middle. The CDR3 totals 14 residues. CDR1 and CDR2 (germline): DFQATT, SNEGSKA (reference sequence). The CDR3 protein is CSAPFLSSYNEQFF. The CDR3 nucleotides are TGCAGTGCTCCGTTCTTAAGCTCCTACAATGAGCAGTTCTTC.

In its sample, this clonotype was seen a few times. The rearrangement uses TRBV10-3 and TRBJ2-7, with 14 positions matching TRBD2. After removal of 7 bases from V and 5 bases from J, the junction contained 4 bases not matched to a gene. Germline loops: CDR1 ENHRY, CDR2 SYGVKD. The CDR3 has 14 amino acids. The CDR3 DNA is TGTGCCATCACCGAGGGACTAGCGGGAGACGAGCAGTACTTC. It translates to CAITEGLAGDEQYF.

This clonotype has a single count. This chain links TRBV6-1 with TRBJ2-7, with 7 positions matching TRBD1. CDR1 and CDR2 from the germline V gene are MNHNS and SASEGT. This CDR3 contains 14 residues. V was clipped by 6 bases and J by 6 bases; unmatched bases: 11. DNA of the CDR3: TGTGCCAGCAGCGTAGACAGGGATCTCGGCGAGCAGTACTTC. Translated, it gives CASSVDRDLGEQYF.

The J gene is TRBJ1-5, the V gene TRBV18, with unresolved D. V lost 2 bases, J lost 4 bases, and 12 bases lay in between. The CDR3 spans 15 residues. The germline gives CDR1 KGHSH, CDR2 LQKENI. CDR3 sequence (DNA): TGTGCCAGCTCACCAGGCATGAATAGAAATCAGCCCCAGCATTTT. It codes for CASSPGMNRNQPQHF.

By proportion, this clonotype is medium-sized (0.01 to 0.1%). The chain has TRBV6-1 and TRBJ2-7, with TRBD1 as a possible D gene (6 bases). This CDR3 spans 14 amino acids. Trimming removed 8 bases from V and 0 bases from J, with 14 bases in between. Germline CDR1 MNHNS, CDR2 SASEGT. Written as DNA, the CDR3 is TGTGCCAGCCTACGGCAGGGGCTCTCCTACGAGCAGTACTTC. Protein sequence: CASLRQGLSYEQYF.

This rearrangement joins TRBV11-2 to TRBJ2-3, with 8 bases lining up with TRBD1. Germline CDR1 is SGHAT and CDR2 is FQNNGV. With V trimmed by 0 bases and J by 4 bases, 9 bases remained unmatched. CDR3 length: 17 residues. The CDR3 loop reads CASSLEVGQGLADTQYF. CDR3 in DNA: TGTGCCAGCAGCTTAGAAGTAGGACAGGGTCTGGCAGATACGCAGTATTTT. Based on the CDR3 plus reference TRBV11-2 and TRBJ2-3, the full variable domain is EAGVAQSPRYKIIEKRQSVAFWCNPISGHATLYWYQQILGQGPKLLIQFQNNGVVDDSQLPKDRFSAERLKGVDSTLKIQPAKLEDSAVYLCASSLEVGQGLADTQYFGPGTRLTVL.

This clonotype has a count of ten or more. The chain employs TRBV5-6 and TRBJ1-5, with 8 bases identical to TRBD1. The V segment lost 3 bases and the J segment 6 bases; nucleotides outside the gene matches: 5. Looked up from germline, CDR1 is SGHDT and CDR2 is YYEEEE. The CDR3 runs to 14 residues. The CDR3 reads CASSSGQGIQPQHF. CDR3 sequence (DNA): TGTGCCAGCAGCTCAGGACAGGGTATTCAGCCCCAGCATTTT.

This clonotype occurred many times. V gene TRBV6-5 combines with J gene TRBJ2-7; tentatively, D is TRBD2 (6 bases). V lost 4 bases to trimming and J lost 1 base, with 20 bases between them. The CDR3 loop spans 17 amino acids. The V gene's germline CDR1 is MNHEY and CDR2 SVGAGI. Here the CDR3 DNA reads TGTGCCAGCAGTTTATCTCCCACCGGGAGAGTATCCTACGAGCAGTACTTC. Protein sequence: CASSLSPTGRVSYEQYF.

This chain joins TRBV7-2 and TRBJ2-7; 8 nucleotides match TRBD1. V gave up 2 bases and J gave up 4 bases; unmatched junction bases: 7. Germline CDR1 and CDR2: SGHTA and FQGNSA. The length of the CDR3 is 15 residues. CDR3: CASSLLSDRAYEQYF. CDR3 DNA: TGTGCCAGCAGCTTACTATCGGACAGGGCGTACGAGCAGTACTTC.

This clonotype has ten or more counts. The CDR3 here is CASSPSGITDTQYF. For the CDR3, the DNA is TGTGCCAGCAGCCCTAGCGGGATCACAGATACGCAGTATTTT. The chain joins TRBV7-2 to TRBJ2-3; 9 bases fit TRBD2. Per germline, CDR1 SGHTA and CDR2 FQGNSA. J was trimmed by 2 bases and V by 5 bases; bases with no gene match: 2. CDR3 length: 14 residues.

This clonotype qualifies as medium-sized (0.01 to 0.1%). The chain carries TRBV29-1 and TRBJ1-1; 8 bases agree with TRBD1. The CDR3 loop spans 14 amino acids. Germline lookup yields CDR1 SQVTM and CDR2 ANQGSEA. Losses at the gene ends were 4 bases for V and 3 bases for J; bases not matched to a gene: 7. In DNA, the CDR3 is TGCAGCGTTGTGGTGACAGGGGATGACACTGAAGCTTTCTTT. This sequence encodes CSVVVTGDDTEAFF.

This clonotype was found a few times. V gene TRBV6-2 or TRBV6-3 combines with J gene TRBJ2-7; 9 nucleotides line up with TRBD2. V shed 6 bases, J shed 3 bases, and the junction held 9 bases outside the gene matches. The length of the CDR3 is 15 residues. The germline gives CDR1 MNHEY, CDR2 SVGEGT. CDR3 DNA: TGTGCCAGCAGGCGACCCGGGACTAGCCACTACGAGCAGTACTTC. Translating gives CASRRPGTSHYEQYF.

In this sample, this clonotype turned up a few times. The V call is TRBV7-9, the J call TRBJ1-1; TRBD1 matches at 9 bases. The germline CDR1 and CDR2 sequences are SEHNR and FQNEAQ (reference sequence). CDR3 size: 16 residues. The trim removed 3 bases at V and 8 bases at J, leaving 13 bases unmatched. CDR3 loop: CASSFTASPGQGEAFF. CDR3 coding DNA: TGTGCCAGCAGCTTTACTGCCTCCCCGGGACAGGGAGAAGCTTTCTTT.